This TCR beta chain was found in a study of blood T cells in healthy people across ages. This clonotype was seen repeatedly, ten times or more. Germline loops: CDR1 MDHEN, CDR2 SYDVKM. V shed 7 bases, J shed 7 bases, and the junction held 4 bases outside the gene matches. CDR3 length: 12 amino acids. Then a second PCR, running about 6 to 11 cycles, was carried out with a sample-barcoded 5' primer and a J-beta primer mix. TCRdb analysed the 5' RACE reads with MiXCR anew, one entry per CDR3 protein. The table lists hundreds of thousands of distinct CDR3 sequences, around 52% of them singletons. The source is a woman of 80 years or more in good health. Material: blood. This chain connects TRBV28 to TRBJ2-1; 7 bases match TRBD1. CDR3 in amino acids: CASTEQGNEQFF. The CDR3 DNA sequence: TGTGCCAGCACCGAACAGGGGAATGAGCAGTTCTTC.